Listed here are 9 T cell receptor beta chains from one sample, sequenced in a study of beta chain features in type 1 diabetes. The study reverse transcribed the entire isolated RNA, so it sequenced expressed TCRB transcripts. Data came from immunoSEQ multiplex PCR; TCRdb stores just in-frame clones and leaves some out. The sample has approximately 170,000 clones; around 8% are singletons. Antigens for these TCRs are unknown. Study-level findings and limits: TCRB CDR3s were moderately but significantly shorter in Type 1 diabetes patients in all four CD4+ subsets.

Sequencing was done on a sample of central memory CD4+ T cells from blood. These receptors came from a woman between 40 and 55 years old with type 1 diabetes.

The rearrangement joins TRBV5-1 to TRBJ1-4; 7 bases align to TRBD1. The CDR3 contains 16 residues. Trimming cost V 3 bases and J 4 bases; bases outside gene matches: 9. From germline, CDR1 is SGHRS and CDR2 YFSETQ. The CDR3 protein is CASSWGQPGGNEKLFF. The DNA of the CDR3 is TGCGCCAGCAGCTGGGGACAGCCTGGTGGTAATGAAAAACTGTTTTTT. The variable domain in full, with the rest retrieved from reference TRBV5-1 and TRBJ1-4, is KAGVTQTPRYLIKTRGQQVTLSCSPISGHRSVSWYQQTPGQGLQFLFEYFSETQRNKGNFPGRFSGRQFSNSRSEMNVSTLELGDSALYLCASSWGQPGGNEKLFFGSGTQLSVL.

This clone was seen a few times. The chain is built from TRBV5-6 and TRBJ2-5, with no clear D. The CDR3 totals 13 residues. The germline CDR1 and CDR2 sequences are SGHDT and YYEEEE. The V end was cut by 0 bases, the J end by 5 bases, with 8 bases between. The CDR3 nucleotides read TGTGCCAGCAGCTTGGGTTGGCGGGAGACCCAGTACTTC. This encodes CASSLGWRETQYF.

This sequence joins TRBV4-3 and TRBJ1-2, with D tentatively TRBD1 (6 bases). Trimming took 2 bases from V and 8 from J, leaving 15 bases between them. Germline CDR1 LGHNA, CDR2 YSLEER. The CDR3 has 14 amino acids. In DNA, the CDR3 is TGCGCCAGCAGCCAAAACAGGGACGTGGGGGGCTACACCTTC. It encodes CASSQNRDVGGYTF.

The chain has TRBV19 and TRBJ1-5; D is undetermined. V was cut by 4 bases and J by 1 base, with 8 bases left in between. The germline gives CDR1 LNHDA, CDR2 SQIVND (reference sequence). The CDR3 has 14 amino acids. The CDR3 nucleotides read TGTGCCAGTAGTAGGAGTCGCAGCAATCAGCCCCAGCATTTT. As protein: CASSRSRSNQPQHF.

This clone was detected only a few times. The V gene is TRBV2, the J gene TRBJ2-2, with unresolved D. From germline, CDR1 is SNHLY and CDR2 FYNNEI. V shed 6 bases and J shed 7 bases, with 6 bases lying between them. This CDR3 has 11 amino acids. The CDR3 reads CASRALGELFF. CDR3 nucleotide sequence: TGTGCCAGCAGGGCCCTCGGGGAGCTGTTTTTT.

The chain combines TRBV27 with TRBJ1-1; D perhaps matches TRBD1 (5 bases). V was clipped by 6 bases and J by 2 bases, with 10 bases between them. This CDR3 comprises 13 residues. The V gene's germline CDR1 is MNHEY and CDR2 SMNVEV (reference sequence). The CDR3 coding sequence is TGTGCCAGCAGGGCACAGGTTAACACTGAAGCTTTCTTT. This codes for CASRAQVNTEAFF.

This clone came up a few times. This chain uses TRBV28 with TRBJ1-2; 8 bases are a match to TRBD1. Germline V gene data show CDR1 as MDHEN and CDR2 as SYDVKM. The V and J ends lost 5 bases and 4 bases, in that order; junction bases with no gene match: 9. This CDR3 contains 15 residues. The CDR3 DNA reads TGTGCCAGCAGTCTCACGCAGGGGGCCGGCTATGGCTACACCTTC. Protein product: CASSLTQGAGYGYTF.

The chain recombines TRBV4-3 with TRBJ1-5; D unclear. V was clipped by 0 bases and J by 3 bases, with 9 bases between them. Per the germline V gene, CDR1 is LGHNA and CDR2 is YSLEER. The CDR3 covers 15 residues. CDR3 sequence: CASSQDLNNNQPQHF. The CDR3 coding sequence is TGCGCCAGCAGCCAAGATCTTAACAACAATCAGCCCCAGCATTTT.

This clone has only a few counts. The chain joins TRBV18 to TRBJ1-2; 7 nucleotides match TRBD1. Germline CDR1 reads KGHSH; CDR2 reads LQKENI. The CDR3 length is 15 residues. After removal of 2 bases from V and 4 bases from J, the junction contained 7 bases not matched to a gene. The CDR3 DNA reads TGTGCCAGCTCACCAGCCAGGGGGGAAAGCTATGGCTACACCTTC. Translating it yields CASSPARGESYGYTF.